This TCR beta chain derives from a study of T cells after yellow fever vaccination. Study-level findings and limits: Primary-vaccination clones mostly resurfaced post-booster (about 95% CD4, under 90% CD8).

Worth noting for this clonotype: What it recognizes is unknown.

The CDR3 is made up of 13 amino acids. Trimming cost V 1 base and J 4 bases, with 11 bases left between them. The germline gives CDR1 SQVTM, CDR2 ANQGSEA. A single record per CDR3 protein comes from TCRdb applying MiXCR to the 5' RACE reads. This table has about 500,000 distinct CDR3 sequences, 17% appearing once. The input for sequencing was PBMCs, taken roughly 5 days after the first yellow fever vaccination. This TCR derives from a young man who received the YFV17D yellow fever vaccine. V is TRBV29-1 and J is TRBJ2-7; D gene uncertain. CDR3 region: CSVEGVEDYEQYF. CDR3 DNA: TGCAGCGTTGAAGGGGTAGAGGATTACGAGCAGTACTTC.